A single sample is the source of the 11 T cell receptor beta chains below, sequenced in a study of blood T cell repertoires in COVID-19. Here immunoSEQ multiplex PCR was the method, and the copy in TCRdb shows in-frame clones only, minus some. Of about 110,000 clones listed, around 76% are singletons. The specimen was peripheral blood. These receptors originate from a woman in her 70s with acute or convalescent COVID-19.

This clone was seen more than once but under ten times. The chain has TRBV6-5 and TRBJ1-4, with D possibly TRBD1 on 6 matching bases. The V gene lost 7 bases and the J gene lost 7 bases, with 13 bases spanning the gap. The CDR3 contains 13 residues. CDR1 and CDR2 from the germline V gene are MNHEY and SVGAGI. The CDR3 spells CASTPGQSEKLFF. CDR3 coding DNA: TGTGCCAGCACCCCCGGACAGTCTGAAAAACTGTTTTTT.

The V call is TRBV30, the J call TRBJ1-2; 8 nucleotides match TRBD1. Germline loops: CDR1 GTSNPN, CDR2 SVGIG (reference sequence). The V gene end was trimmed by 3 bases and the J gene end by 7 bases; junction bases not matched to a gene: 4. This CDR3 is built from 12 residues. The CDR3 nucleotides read TGTGCCTGGAGCACAGGGGGGGCTGGCTACACCTTC. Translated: CAWSTGGAGYTF.

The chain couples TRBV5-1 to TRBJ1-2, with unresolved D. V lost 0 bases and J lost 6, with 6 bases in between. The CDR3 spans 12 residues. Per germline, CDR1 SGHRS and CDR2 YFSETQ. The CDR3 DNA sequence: TGCGCCAGCAGCTTGGGTGGAGATGGCTACACCTTC. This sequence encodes CASSLGGDGYTF.

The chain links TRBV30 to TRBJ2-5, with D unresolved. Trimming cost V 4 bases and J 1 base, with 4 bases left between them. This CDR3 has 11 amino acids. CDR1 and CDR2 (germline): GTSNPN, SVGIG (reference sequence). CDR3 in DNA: TGTGCCTGGACAGGCCAAGAGACCCAGTACTTC. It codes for CAWTGQETQYF.

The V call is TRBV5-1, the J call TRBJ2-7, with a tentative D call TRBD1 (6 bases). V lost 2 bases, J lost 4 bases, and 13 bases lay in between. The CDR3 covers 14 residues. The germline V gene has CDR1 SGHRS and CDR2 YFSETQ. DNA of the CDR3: TGCGCCAGCAGCTTCGAACAGGGAGTTTACGAGCAGTACTTC. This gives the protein CASSFEQGVYEQYF.

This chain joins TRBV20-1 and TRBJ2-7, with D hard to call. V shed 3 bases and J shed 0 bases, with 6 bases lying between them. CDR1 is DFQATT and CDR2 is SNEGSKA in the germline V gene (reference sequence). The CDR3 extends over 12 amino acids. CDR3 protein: CSASASSYEQYF. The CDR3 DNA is TGCAGTGCTAGTGCGAGCTCCTACGAGCAGTACTTC.

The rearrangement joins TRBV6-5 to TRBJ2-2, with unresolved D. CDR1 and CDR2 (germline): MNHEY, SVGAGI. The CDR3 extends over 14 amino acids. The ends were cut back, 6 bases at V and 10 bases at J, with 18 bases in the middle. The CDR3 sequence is CASRPQPLETELFF. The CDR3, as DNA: TGTGCCAGCAGACCACAACCCCTAGAGACGGAGCTGTTTTTT.

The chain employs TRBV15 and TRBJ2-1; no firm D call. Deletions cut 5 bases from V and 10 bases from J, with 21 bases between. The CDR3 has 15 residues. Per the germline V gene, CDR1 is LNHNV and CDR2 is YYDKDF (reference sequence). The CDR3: CATSGGGSLVVEQFF. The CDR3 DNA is TGTGCCACCAGCGGCGGCGGAAGTTTAGTTGTCGAGCAGTTCTTC.

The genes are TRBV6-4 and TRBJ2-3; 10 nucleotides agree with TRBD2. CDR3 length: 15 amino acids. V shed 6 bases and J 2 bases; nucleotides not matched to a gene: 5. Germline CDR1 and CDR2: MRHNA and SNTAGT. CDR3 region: CASSYLAGATDTQYF. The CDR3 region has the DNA TGTGCCAGCAGCTACCTAGCGGGGGCCACAGATACGCAGTATTTT.

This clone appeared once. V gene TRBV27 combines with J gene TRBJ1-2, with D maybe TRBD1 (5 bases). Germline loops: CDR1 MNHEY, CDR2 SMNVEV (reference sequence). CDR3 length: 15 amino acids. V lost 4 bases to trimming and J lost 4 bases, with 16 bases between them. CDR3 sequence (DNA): TGTGCCAGCAGTTCCTTCGGGGGTTTGGGCTATGGCTACACCTTC. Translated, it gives CASSSFGGLGYGYTF.

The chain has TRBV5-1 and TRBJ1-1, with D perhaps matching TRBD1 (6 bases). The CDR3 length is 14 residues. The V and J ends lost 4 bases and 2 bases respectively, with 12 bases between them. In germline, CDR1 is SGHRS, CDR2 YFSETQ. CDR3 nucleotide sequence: TGCGCCAGCAGCGCATACAGGGATAACACTGAAGCTTTCTTT. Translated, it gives CASSAYRDNTEAFF.